Listed below are T cell receptor beta chains from one sample, sequenced in a study of control samples from healthy donors and cancer patients. Sequenced by immunoSEQ multiplex PCR; TCRdb stores in-frame clones only, minus some. The data show 150,000 to 200,000 clones, 91% seen once. What was sequenced was blood. The receptors come from a woman in her 30s in good health. Each CDR3 is given with its conserved first and last residue. The D gene is left open where the match is weak. Rows give clone size only sometimes, using once, few, many, or a class for an expanded clone.

TRBJ2-5 TRBV18 NA NA TGTGCCAGCTCACCAGGGGGTGGCGAGACCCAGTACTTC CASSPGGGETQYF
TRBJ2-3 TRBV5-8 TRBD1 NA TGTGCCAGCAGTTCCGGGACAGGGTACACAGATACGCAGTATTTT CASSSGTGYTDTQYF
TRBJ2-1 TRBV11-3 TRBD1 once TGTGCCAGCGCAGGGGGCGCGGACAATGAGCAGTTCTTC CASAGGADNEQFF
TRBJ2-4 TRBV27 TRBD1 NA TGTGCCAGCAGTCGCCCGGGACAGGGGGGAGCCAAAAACATTCAGTACTTC CASSRPGQGGAKNIQYF
TRBJ2-1 TRBV6-5 TRBD1 NA TGTGCCAGCAGAAGGGACAGGGGTGTAGGTGAGCAGTTCTTC CASRRDRGVGEQFF
TRBJ1-1 TRBV18 NA NA TGTGCCAGCTCACCTACAGCGAACACTGAAGCTTTCTTT CASSPTANTEAFF
TRBJ1-4 TRBV7-9 TRBD1 NA TGTGCCAGCAGCTTAGGGGACAGGGAGTATGAAAAACTGTTTTTT CASSLGDREYEKLFF
TRBJ2-7 TRBV19 NA NA TGTGCCAGTAGTCAAGGGGGCTACGAGCAGTACTTC CASSQGGYEQYF
TRBJ2-3 TRBV6-4 NA NA TGTGCCAGCAGTGACTCGATCGGGGCAGATACGCAGTATTTT CASSDSIGADTQYF
TRBJ1-2 TRBV5-1 NA NA TGCGCCAGCAGTGATCAGGGGAGGTATGGCTACACCTTC CASSDQGRYGYTF
TRBJ1-2 TRBV6-7 TRBD1 NA TGTGCCAGCAGTTACTCGGGTAGGGAGGGGACAGGGGGCGATCGGTACTATGGCTACACCTTC CASSYSGREGTGGDRYYGYTF
TRBJ2-1 TRBV29-1 NA few TGCAGCGTTGGGGCTCCAGCCACTTACAATGAGCAGTTCTTC CSVGAPATYNEQFF
TRBJ2-6 TRBV19 TRBD1 NA TGTGCCAGTAGGGGGACAGGACGCTCTGGGGCCAACGTCCTGACTTTC CASRGTGRSGANVLTF
TRBJ1-5 TRBV4-2 NA NA TGTGCCAGCAGCCAGACAGAAATCAATCAGCCCCAGCATTTT CASSQTEINQPQHF
TRBJ1-1 TRBV29-1 TRBD1 NA TGCAGCGTTGAAAGGGGGCTGGACACTGAAGCTTTCTTT CSVERGLDTEAFF
TRBJ2-1 TRBV24-1 TRBD2 NA TGTGCCACCAGTGATTTGCCGGGACTAGCGGGAGGGCCTAATGAGCAGTTCTTC CATSDLPGLAGGPNEQFF
TRBJ1-5 TRBV9 TRBD1 NA TGTGCCAGCAGCGTAGAGGTATGGAGGACAGGGGGCGATCAGCCCCAGCATTTT CASSVEVWRTGGDQPQHF
TRBJ1-5 TRBV2 NA NA TGTGCCAGCAGTGATAACAGGGATAGCAATCAGCCCCAGCATTTT CASSDNRDSNQPQHF
TRBJ1-2 TRBV19 NA once TGTGCCAGTAGCCCGGGACCTACTTATGGCTACACCTTC CASSPGPTYGYTF
TRBJ2-7 TRBV6-2/TRBV6-3 NA NA TGTGCCAGCAGTGCCCGCCAGGGGGGCTACGAGCAGTACTTC CASSARQGGYEQYF
TRBJ2-3 TRBV10-3 TRBD2 NA TGTGCCATCATGAGCGGGATCCACGCTAGCACAGATACGCAGTATTTT CAIMSGIHASTDTQYF
TRBJ1-1 TRBV15 TRBD1 NA TGTGCCACCAGCAGAGATGGGACAGGGGTCGCTGAAGCTTTCTTT CATSRDGTGVAEAFF
TRBJ2-3 TRBV12-3/TRBV12-4 TRBD1 NA TGTGCCAGCAGAAGGGACAGGGGGCCGAGGTATTTT CASRRDRGPRYF
TRBJ2-7 TRBV7-2 TRBD2 NA TGTGCCAGCAGCTTAGGACTAGCCCGCTACGAGCAGTACTTC CASSLGLARYEQYF
TRBJ1-2 TRBV11-1 NA NA TGTGCCAGCAGCTTAAATGGGGGCGCTTACTATGGCTACACCTTC CASSLNGGAYYGYTF
TRBJ2-2 TRBV6-2/TRBV6-3 TRBD2 NA TGTGCCAGCAGTTACAGCGGGAGGTCGATCGGGGAGCTGTTTTTT CASSYSGRSIGELFF
TRBJ2-1 TRBV3-1/TRBV3-2 TRBD2 few TGTGCCAGCAGCCGATTAGCGGGGGGGCAATACAATGAGCAGTTCTTC CASSRLAGGQYNEQFF
TRBJ1-6 TRBV7-6 TRBD1 once TGTGCCAGCAGCCCCACAGGGGAAGGATCACCCCTCCACTTT CASSPTGEGSPLHF